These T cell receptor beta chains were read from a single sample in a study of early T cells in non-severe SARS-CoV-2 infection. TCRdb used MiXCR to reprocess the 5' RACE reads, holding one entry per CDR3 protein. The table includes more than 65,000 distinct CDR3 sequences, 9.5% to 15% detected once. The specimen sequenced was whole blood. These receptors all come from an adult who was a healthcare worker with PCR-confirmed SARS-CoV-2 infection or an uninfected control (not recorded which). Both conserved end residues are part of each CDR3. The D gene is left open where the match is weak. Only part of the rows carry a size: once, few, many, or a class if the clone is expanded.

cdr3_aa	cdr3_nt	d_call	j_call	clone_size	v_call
CASSLSGGGNEQYF	TGTGCCAGCAGTTTATCAGGGGGAGGCAACGAGCAGTACTTC	.	TRBJ2-7	.	TRBV27
CASSFQPETQYF	TGTGCCAGCAGTTTCCAACCCGAGACCCAGTACTTC	.	TRBJ2-5	few	TRBV27
CASSQGGLAGYNEQFF	TGCGCCAGCAGCCAAGGGGGACTCGCAGGGTACAATGAGCAGTTCTTC	.	TRBJ2-1	many	TRBV4-3
CASSLGQIPTYEQYF	TGTGCCAGCAGCTTAGGGCAGATACCCACTTACGAGCAGTACTTC	.	TRBJ2-7	many	TRBV7-2
CAISDPGQGATTGELFF	TGTGCCATCAGTGACCCGGGACAGGGGGCAACGACCGGGGAGCTGTTTTTT	TRBD1	TRBJ2-2	few	TRBV10-3
CASSLHRGWSLNQPQHF	TGTGCCAGTAGTCTACACAGGGGATGGTCGCTTAATCAGCCCCAGCATTTT	TRBD1	TRBJ1-5	many	TRBV19
CASSSSRDKSGFDTQYF	TGTGCCAGCAGTTCCTCTAGGGACAAGTCGGGATTCGATACGCAGTATTTT	.	TRBJ2-3	few	TRBV12-3/TRBV12-4
CSARGPPGQGYTGELFF	TGCAGTGCTAGAGGTCCTCCGGGACAGGGATACACCGGGGAGCTGTTTTTT	TRBD1	TRBJ2-2	few	TRBV20-1
CASKRQGYEQYF	TGCGCCAGCAAAAGACAGGGCTACGAGCAGTACTTC	TRBD1	TRBJ2-7	few	TRBV10-2
CASSRDSNSPLHF	TGTGCCAGCAGCCGGGACAGTAATTCACCCCTCCACTTT	TRBD1	TRBJ1-6	.	TRBV5-6
CASSTDWSSYEQYF	TGTGCCAGTAGTACGGACTGGAGCTCCTACGAGCAGTACTTC	.	TRBJ2-7	few	TRBV19
CASTPRGFGGELFF	TGTGCCAGCACTCCCCGGGGGTTTGGCGGGGAGCTGTTTTTT	.	TRBJ2-2	.	TRBV2
CASSLASIGPTSTDTQYF	TGTGCCAGCAGCTTAGCGTCTATAGGTCCAACTAGCACAGATACGCAGTATTTT	.	TRBJ2-3	.	TRBV7-2
CASSITSTYEQYF	TGTGCCAGTAGTATAACAAGTACCTACGAGCAGTACTTC	.	TRBJ2-7	.	TRBV19
CASSLESVSRAKNIQYF	TGTGCCAGCAGCTTAGAGTCTGTCTCTAGAGCCAAAAACATTCAGTACTTC	.	TRBJ2-4	.	TRBV7-2
CASSPAESTIYF	TGTGCCAGTTCTCCTGCCGAATCCACCATATATTTT	.	TRBJ1-3	.	TRBV28
CASRPNNQPQHF	TGTGCCAGCAGACCTAATAATCAGCCCCAGCATTTT	.	TRBJ1-5	many	TRBV6-6
CASSGTGIINEQFF	TGTGCCAGCAGCGGGACAGGGATAATCAATGAGCAGTTCTTC	TRBD1	TRBJ2-1	once	TRBV6-2/TRBV6-3
CSVEWGPEQYF	TGCAGCGTTGAATGGGGACCCGAGCAGTACTTC	.	TRBJ2-7	.	TRBV29-1
CASRRTGPNSPLHF	TGTGCCAGCAGGAGGACAGGGCCGAATTCACCCCTCCACTTT	TRBD1	TRBJ1-6	few	TRBV12-3/TRBV12-4
CATSDFGQGNTEAFF	TGTGCCACCAGTGATTTCGGGCAGGGAAACACTGAAGCTTTCTTT	.	TRBJ1-1	.	TRBV24-1
CASSFHRTGSNTEAFF	TGCGCCAGCAGCTTCCACCGGACAGGCTCGAACACTGAAGCTTTCTTT	TRBD1	TRBJ1-1	few	TRBV5-1
CASSLLGEDRGTEAFF	TGTGCCAGCAGCTTATTAGGGGAGGACCGGGGGACTGAAGCTTTCTTT	.	TRBJ1-1	.	TRBV7-6
CASSPIFDSGANVLTF	TGTGCCAGCAGCCCGATATTCGACTCTGGGGCCAACGTCCTGACTTTC	.	TRBJ2-6	few	TRBV7-2
CASSDRDRGQPQHF	TGTGCCAGCAGCGATCGGGACAGGGGTCAGCCCCAGCATTTT	TRBD1	TRBJ1-5	.	TRBV9
CSARDTSGRETQYF	TGCAGTGCTAGAGACACTAGTGGTAGGGAGACCCAGTACTTC	.	TRBJ2-5	many	TRBV20-1
CSATKGATGTDTQYF	TGCAGTGCTACTAAAGGGGCGACAGGCACAGATACGCAGTATTTT	.	TRBJ2-3	.	TRBV20-1
CASNPPGIEQYF	TGTGCCAGCAACCCGCCGGGTATCGAGCAGTACTTC	.	TRBJ2-7	.	TRBV2
CASSPMEGAGYEQYF	TGCGCCAGCAGCCCCATGGAGGGGGCGGGTTACGAGCAGTACTTC	.	TRBJ2-7	many	TRBV4-1
CASSLAGGVDEQFF	TGTGCCAGCAGCTTAGCGGGAGGGGTCGATGAGCAGTTCTTC	TRBD2	TRBJ2-1	.	TRBV7-2
CASSPDLTSQSEQFF	TGTGCCAGCAGCCCGGACTTAACCTCTCAGAGTGAGCAGTTCTTC	.	TRBJ2-1	few	TRBV5-5
CASSEIGGATYEQYF	TGTGCCAGCAGTGAAATTGGCGGGGCAACCTACGAGCAGTACTTC	.	TRBJ2-7	.	TRBV2
CASSPGTFYEQYF	TGTGCCAGCAGCCCCGGGACCTTCTACGAGCAGTACTTC	.	TRBJ2-7	few	TRBV7-9
CASSHPMLAESPDTQYF	TGTGCCAGCAGCCACCCCATGCTAGCGGAGAGTCCAGATACGCAGTATTTT	TRBD2	TRBJ2-3	few	TRBV3-1
CASSLGHGGAVYGYTF	TGTGCCAGCAGCTTAGGTCACGGGGGGGCCGTCTATGGCTACACCTTC	.	TRBJ1-2	many	TRBV7-2
CASSLRGRDNEQFF	TGTGCCAGCAGTTTGCGCGGGAGGGACAATGAGCAGTTCTTC	TRBD2	TRBJ2-1	.	TRBV12-3/TRBV12-4
CASSEEGRGTEAFF	TGTGCCAGCAGTGAAGAGGGGCGCGGTACTGAAGCTTTCTTT	.	TRBJ1-1	.	TRBV2
CAWSRGRLVPQHF	TGTGCCTGGAGTAGGGGGCGACTTGTCCCCCAGCATTTT	TRBD1	TRBJ1-5	few	TRBV30
CASRSVETQYF	TGTGCCAGCAGGAGTGTCGAGACCCAGTACTTC	.	TRBJ2-5	many	TRBV6-2/TRBV6-3
CASSLSWGYQPQHF	TGTGCCAGCAGTTTATCTTGGGGCTATCAGCCCCAGCATTTT	.	TRBJ1-5	.	TRBV27
CASTGASYNEQFF	TGTGCCAGTACAGGGGCCTCCTACAATGAGCAGTTCTTC	TRBD1	TRBJ2-1	many	TRBV28
CASSLGWTSGFEQFF	TGTGCCAGCAGCTTAGGATGGACTAGCGGCTTTGAGCAGTTCTTC	TRBD2	TRBJ2-1	few	TRBV7-2
CATRQGAYEQYF	TGTGCCACTCGACAGGGGGCTTACGAGCAGTACTTC	TRBD1	TRBJ2-7	.	TRBV27
CASSLEPGGSYEQYF	TGTGCCAGCAGCTTAGAACCGGGAGGCTCCTACGAGCAGTACTTC	TRBD2	TRBJ2-7	many	TRBV7-2
CASSQTGERASSYEQYF	TGCGCCAGCAGCCAAACCGGGGAAAGGGCTAGCTCCTACGAGCAGTACTTC	.	TRBJ2-7	few	TRBV4-3
CAWALEQDTEAFF	TGTGCCTGGGCTCTCGAACAGGACACTGAAGCTTTCTTT	.	TRBJ1-1	many	TRBV30
CASSQGRYISGNTIYF	TGCGCCAGCAGCCAAGGGAGATACATCTCTGGAAACACCATATATTTT	.	TRBJ1-3	few	TRBV4-3
CASSLTIAGPTDTQYF	TGCGCCAGCAGCCTTACCATAGCGGGGCCCACAGATACGCAGTATTTT	TRBD2	TRBJ2-3	few	TRBV5-1
CASSYGGRANYGYTF	TGTGCCAGCAGTTACGGGGGACGAGCTAACTATGGCTACACCTTC	.	TRBJ1-2	.	TRBV6-5
CASSQVGQVKSYEQYF	TGTGCCAGCAGCCAAGTGGGGCAGGTGAAGTCCTACGAGCAGTACTTC	.	TRBJ2-7	many	TRBV4-2
CASSLRLAGDMTDTQYF	TGTGCCAGCAGCCTCCGACTAGCGGGAGATATGACAGATACGCAGTATTTT	TRBD2	TRBJ2-3	few	TRBV7-2
CASSRGYRFMNTEAFF	TGTGCCAGCAGCCGTGGCTACAGGTTTATGAACACTGAAGCTTTCTTT	.	TRBJ1-1	.	TRBV5-5
CASSQVTGGFTDTQYF	TGTGCCAGCAGCCAAGTCACAGGGGGATTCACAGATACGCAGTATTTT	TRBD1	TRBJ2-3	.	TRBV14
CASSSGGNGYTF	TGCGCCAGCAGCTCCGGGGGGAATGGCTACACCTTC	.	TRBJ1-2	many	TRBV5-1
CASSDHRDTSTEAFF	TGTGCCAGCAGCGATCACAGGGACACGAGCACTGAAGCTTTCTTT	.	TRBJ1-1	many	TRBV21-1
CASSLRGFATDIQYF	TGTGCCAGCAGCTTACGGGGGTTTGCGACGGACATTCAGTACTTC	.	TRBJ2-4	many	TRBV11-2
CASGLEQTQYF	TGTGCCAGCGGCTTAGAGCAGACCCAGTACTTC	.	TRBJ2-5	.	TRBV5-6